This T cell receptor beta chain came from a study of immune cell composition in non-small cell lung cancer. Findings of the study overall: Squamous lung tumours showed higher top 10 clone scores and clonality than adenocarcinomas.

V was trimmed by 4 bases and J by 2 bases, leaving 5 bases between them. Germline V CDR1 and CDR2: SGHVS, FQNEAQ. CDR3 length equals 12 residues. This clone was observed a handful of times. What it binds is not known. Clones were sequenced by immunoSEQ multiplex PCR, and TCRdb holds only the in-frame ones, with some missing. The sample shows about 7,800 clones, roughly 78% of them seen only once. The gene calls are TRBV7-8 and TRBJ1-2; D call uncertain. This receptor was obtained from a human donor with non-small cell lung cancer. Sequenced material: lung tumor tissue. CDR3 in amino acids: CASSSPNYGYTF. Written as DNA, the CDR3 is TGTGCCAGCAGCTCTCCGAACTATGGCTACACCTTC.